One and the same sample provided the 8 T cell receptor beta chains below, sequenced in a study of shared clonotypes between healthy human individuals. Libraries were prepared by immunoSEQ multiplex PCR; TCRdb keeps only in-frame clonotypes and omits some of them. The repertoire holds about 2.3 million clones, just over 90% seen once, with 0.39% in the top ten. Sequenced sample: naive CD4+ T cells from PBMCs. Subset defined: CD45RA+ positively selected. The receptor source for this set is a man aged 18 to 30 in good health. Some clones in this sample may be carry-over from other donors' samples.

The sample holds a few counts of this clone. The chain uses TRBV27 and TRBJ1-1; D gene uncertain. Germline CDR1 MNHEY, CDR2 SMNVEV (reference sequence). The V and J ends lost 5 bases and 2 bases respectively, with 9 bases between them. This CDR3 region has 13 residues. The CDR3 sequence is CASSITSNTEAFF. DNA for the CDR3: TGTGCCAGCAGTATTACAAGTAACACTGAAGCTTTCTTT.

The V call is TRBV28, the J call TRBJ1-4, with no clear D. The germline V and J ends were trimmed by 5 bases and 4 bases, with 11 bases remaining between them. CDR1 and CDR2 from the germline V gene are MDHEN and SYDVKM. The CDR3 totals 14 residues. CDR3 residues: CASSPQGFNEKLFF. In DNA form, the CDR3 reads TGTGCCAGCAGTCCGCAAGGGTTTAATGAAAAACTGTTTTTT.

This chain joins TRBV6-5 and TRBJ1-1; 11 bases align to TRBD1. Germline CDR1 reads MNHEY; CDR2 reads SVGAGI. The V segment lost 5 bases and the J segment 9 bases; nucleotides outside the gene matches: 5. CDR3 length: 13 amino acids. Here the CDR3 DNA reads TGTGCCAGCAGTCGGACAGGGGGCGGGAAAGCTTTCTTT. Translated: CASSRTGGGKAFF.

This sequence joins TRBV28 and TRBJ1-3; D is ambiguous. The V end lost 8 bases, the J end lost 2 bases, and 16 bases lay between the germline ends. The CDR3 loop spans 15 amino acids. Germline V gene data show CDR1 as MDHEN and CDR2 as SYDVKM. The CDR3 DNA sequence: TGTGCCAGCTACCCTCTGGGAGGAACTGGAAACACCATATATTTT. It is translated as CASYPLGGTGNTIYF.

CDR3 sequence (DNA): TGTGCCATCCACTCTTTCCAGGGGTGGGTCCACGAGCAGTACTTC. Protein sequence: CAIHSFQGWVHEQYF. The chain recombines TRBV28 with TRBJ2-7, with D tentatively TRBD1 (6 bases). CDR3 length equals 15 residues. The ends were cut back, 10 bases at V and 5 bases at J, with 24 bases in the middle. In germline, CDR1 is MDHEN, CDR2 SYDVKM. Complete variable domain (other parts from reference TRBV28 and TRBJ2-7): DVKVTQSSRYLVKRTGEKVFLECVQDMDHENMFWYRQDPGLGLRLIYFSYDVKMKEKGDIPEGYSVSREKKERFSLILESASTNQTSMYLCAIHSFQGWVHEQYFGPGTRLTVT.

The chain uses TRBV6-6 and TRBJ1-1; 7 bases map to TRBD1. From germline, CDR1 is MNHNY and CDR2 SVGAGI (reference sequence). The CDR3 contains 13 residues. Unmatched junction bases numbered 8, after V lost 6 bases and J lost 7 bases. CDR3 sequence reads: CASSNRGALEAFF. CDR3 in DNA: TGTGCCAGCAGCAACAGGGGAGCCCTTGAAGCTTTCTTT.

The chain employs TRBV11-2 and TRBJ2-1; TRBD2 aligns across 10 bases. The CDR3 extends over 16 amino acids. CDR1 and CDR2 (germline): SGHAT, FQNNGV. After removal of 3 bases from V and 7 bases from J, the junction contained 9 bases not matched to a gene. CDR3 in DNA: TGTGCCAGCAGCTTCGGGCTAGCGGGAGTAGGAAATGAGCAGTTCTTC. It translates to CASSFGLAGVGNEQFF. Supplemented by reference TRBV11-2 and TRBJ2-1, the full variable domain reads EAGVAQSPRYKIIEKRQSVAFWCNPISGHATLYWYQQILGQGPKLLIQFQNNGVVDDSQLPKDRFSAERLKGVDSTLKIQPAKLEDSAVYLCASSFGLAGVGNEQFFGPGTRLTVL.

The chain joins TRBV6-5 to TRBJ2-7; 10 positions agree with TRBD1. The CDR3 loop spans 15 amino acids. Germline V gene lookup returns CDR1 MNHEY and CDR2 SVGAGI. Losses at the gene ends were 1 base for V and 6 bases for J; bases not matched to a gene: 6. The CDR3 DNA is TGTGCCAGCAGTTACTTCGGGACAGGGGTGGCCGAGCAGTACTTC. Translation gives CASSYFGTGVAEQYF.